A selection of T cell receptor beta chains follows, all from one sample in a study of blood T cell repertoires in COVID-19. Data came from immunoSEQ multiplex PCR; TCRdb stores just in-frame clones and leaves some out. The top ten hold approximately 4% of the sample, which has hundreds of thousands of clones, around 80% seen once. The sequencing sample was made of peripheral blood. Every receptor here comes from a woman between 40 and 55 years old with active or convalescent COVID-19. CDR3s include the opening cysteine and the closing phenylalanine or tryptophan. The D gene is left open where the match is weak. Some rows mark clone size as missing; the rest say once, few, many or name a class of expanded clone.

size: NA
D: NA
V: TRBV28
J: TRBJ1-5
CDR3: CASSLTVGNQPQHF
DNA: TGTGCCAGCAGTTTGACAGTCGGCAATCAGCCCCAGCATTTT

size: NA
D: TRBD1
V: TRBV28
J: TRBJ1-1
CDR3: CASSWDRGNTEAFF
DNA: TGTGCCAGCAGTTGGGACAGGGGGAACACTGAAGCTTTCTTT

size: NA
D: NA
V: TRBV3-1/TRBV3-2
J: TRBJ1-2
CDR3: CASSHLPPTVNYGYTF
DNA: TGTGCCAGCAGCCATCTACCTCCGACAGTAAACTATGGCTACACCTTC

size: many
D: NA
V: TRBV18
J: TRBJ1-5
CDR3: CASSLLGNQPQHF
DNA: TGTGCCAGCTCACTCCTCGGCAATCAGCCCCAGCATTTT

size: once
D: NA
V: TRBV9
J: TRBJ2-2
CDR3: CASSVATVGELFF
DNA: TGTGCCAGCAGCGTAGCTACTGTCGGGGAGCTGTTTTTT

size: NA
D: TRBD1
V: TRBV6-5
J: TRBJ1-2
CDR3: CASSSQGPNYGYTF
DNA: TGTGCCAGCAGCTCACAGGGGCCCAACTATGGCTACACCTTC

size: NA
D: TRBD1
V: TRBV11-2
J: TRBJ1-4
CDR3: CASSFGQGGSNEKLFF
DNA: TGTGCCAGCAGCTTTGGACAGGGGGGCTCTAATGAAAAACTGTTTTTT

size: NA
D: NA
V: TRBV5-6
J: TRBJ2-3
CDR3: CASSAVRAGQGDTQYF
DNA: TGTGCCAGCAGCGCGGTCCGGGCGGGGCAAGGAGATACGCAGTATTTT

size: NA
D: TRBD1
V: TRBV28
J: TRBJ1-2
CDR3: CASRELGTGGGYTF
DNA: TGTGCCAGCAGGGAATTAGGGACAGGAGGTGGCTACACCTTC

size: NA
D: TRBD1
V: TRBV10-3
J: TRBJ2-7
CDR3: CAISGQGYEQYF
DNA: TGTGCCATCAGTGGACAGGGCTACGAGCAGTACTTC

size: once
D: TRBD1
V: TRBV5-6
J: TRBJ1-2
CDR3: CASSWGGTGDTF
DNA: TGTGCCAGCAGCTGGGGCGGGACAGGAGACACCTTC

size: NA
D: NA
V: TRBV13
J: TRBJ1-2
CDR3: CASRSRGQGYGYTF
DNA: TGTGCCAGCAGATCACGAGGGCAGGGGTATGGCTACACCTTC

size: few
D: NA
V: TRBV7-9
J: TRBJ1-2
CDR3: CASSLGDIGYTF
DNA: TGTGCCAGCAGCTTAGGGGACATCGGCTACACCTTC

size: few
D: TRBD1
V: TRBV28
J: TRBJ1-2
CDR3: CASRRNRGSYGYTF
DNA: TGTGCCAGCAGAAGAAACAGGGGCTCCTATGGCTACACCTTC

size: few
D: NA
V: TRBV7-9
J: TRBJ1-2
CDR3: CASSLAGSGKFGGYTF
DNA: TGTGCCAGCAGCTTAGCCGGATCAGGGAAGTTCGGAGGCTACACCTTC

size: few
D: NA
V: TRBV5-8
J: TRBJ1-2
CDR3: CASSLLGAVTF
DNA: TGTGCCAGCAGCTTGTTGGGGGCAGTCACCTTC

size: NA
D: TRBD1
V: TRBV18
J: TRBJ2-7
CDR3: CASSPSPNARQGGEQYF
DNA: TGTGCCAGCTCACCGTCTCCGAATGCGAGACAGGGGGGCGAGCAGTACTTC

size: NA
D: NA
V: TRBV11-2
J: TRBJ2-2
CDR3: CASSLNTNTGELFF
DNA: TGTGCCAGCAGCTTAAACACGAACACCGGGGAGCTGTTTTTT

size: NA
D: NA
V: TRBV27
J: TRBJ1-2
CDR3: CASSRGEGYTF
DNA: TGTGCCAGCAGTCGCGGGGAAGGCTACACCTTC

size: NA
D: NA
V: TRBV7-9
J: TRBJ1-5
CDR3: CASSTTGNQPQHF
DNA: TGTGCCAGCAGCACGACAGGCAATCAGCCCCAGCATTTT

size: once
D: TRBD1
V: TRBV28
J: TRBJ1-5
CDR3: CASRTWGGTGDQPQHF
DNA: TGTGCCAGCAGGACCTGGGGCGGGACAGGGGATCAGCCCCAGCATTTT

size: NA
D: NA
V: TRBV7-2
J: TRBJ1-2
CDR3: CASSLAAPGRGGYTF
DNA: TGTGCCAGCAGCTTAGCAGCCCCGGGTCGGGGTGGCTACACCTTC

size: NA
D: NA
V: TRBV30
J: TRBJ1-6
CDR3: CAWSDMDSPLHF
DNA: TGTGCCTGGAGTGACATGGATTCACCCCTCCACTTT

size: NA
D: TRBD2
V: TRBV2
J: TRBJ2-3
CDR3: CASNGGGGTDTQYF
DNA: TGTGCCAGCAATGGGGGAGGGGGCACAGATACGCAGTATTTT

size: NA
D: TRBD2
V: TRBV5-1
J: TRBJ2-5
CDR3: CASSPGGRGQETQYF
DNA: TGCGCCAGCAGCCCGGGGGGACGCGGACAAGAGACCCAGTACTTC

size: NA
D: TRBD2
V: TRBV11-2
J: TRBJ2-7
CDR3: CASSFGEGIYYEQYF
DNA: TGTGCCAGCAGTTTCGGGGAGGGAATCTATTACGAGCAGTACTTC

size: NA
D: TRBD2
V: TRBV10-3
J: TRBJ2-4
CDR3: CAISRTREFFLLYF
DNA: TGTGCCATCTCGAGGACTAGGGAGTTTTTTTTGCTGTACTTC

size: NA
D: NA
V: TRBV5-5
J: TRBJ1-5
CDR3: CASSQDHRNQPQHF
DNA: TGTGCCAGCAGCCAAGATCACAGGAATCAGCCCCAGCATTTT

size: NA
D: TRBD1
V: TRBV7-9
J: TRBJ1-6
CDR3: CASSGAGGGYNSPLHF
DNA: TGTGCCAGCAGCGGAGCAGGGGGTGGGTATAATTCACCCCTCCACTTT

size: NA
D: NA
V: TRBV6-5
J: TRBJ1-2
CDR3: CASSYSITTVHYGYTF
DNA: TGTGCCAGCAGTTACTCGATTACCACAGTTCACTATGGCTACACCTTC

size: NA
D: NA
V: TRBV21-1
J: TRBJ1-5
CDR3: CAGPGQMYSNQPQHF
DNA: TGTGCCGGTCCGGGACAGATGTATAGCAATCAGCCCCAGCATTTT

size: once
D: TRBD2
V: TRBV7-3
J: TRBJ2-1
CDR3: CASGSGGPNNEQFF
DNA: TGTGCCAGCGGAAGCGGGGGGCCAAACAATGAGCAGTTCTTC

size: NA
D: NA
V: TRBV2
J: TRBJ1-5
CDR3: CASGEDTGNQPQHF
DNA: TGTGCCAGCGGGGAAGATACAGGGAACCAGCCCCAGCATTTT

size: NA
D: NA
V: TRBV5-6
J: TRBJ2-1
CDR3: CASSPDSLTNNEQFF
DNA: TGTGCCAGCAGCCCGGACAGCCTTACGAACAATGAGCAGTTCTTC

size: NA
D: NA
V: TRBV12-3/TRBV12-4
J: TRBJ1-2
CDR3: CASTPAANYGYTF
DNA: TGTGCCAGCACCCCCGCGGCTAACTATGGCTACACCTTC

size: NA
D: TRBD2
V: TRBV6-4
J: TRBJ2-1
CDR3: CASSFGELAGNNEQFF
DNA: TGTGCCTCTTCGTTTGGTGAACTAGCGGGAAACAATGAGCAGTTCTTC

size: NA
D: NA
V: TRBV30
J: TRBJ1-3
CDR3: CAWMGLGNTIYF
DNA: TGTGCCTGGATGGGCTTAGGAAACACCATATATTTT

size: NA
D: TRBD1
V: TRBV7-2
J: TRBJ1-4
CDR3: CASSLVATGTATNEKLFF
DNA: TGTGCCAGCAGCTTAGTAGCGACAGGGACTGCAACTAATGAAAAACTGTTTTTT

size: NA
D: TRBD1
V: TRBV19
J: TRBJ1-1
CDR3: CASSIQGGNTEAFF
DNA: TGTGCCAGTAGTATACAGGGGGGTAACACTGAAGCTTTCTTT

size: NA
D: NA
V: TRBV28
J: TRBJ2-1
CDR3: CASSLPPDSYEQFF
DNA: TGTGCCAGCAGTTTACCCCCGGACTCCTATGAGCAGTTCTTC

size: NA
D: TRBD1
V: TRBV6-1
J: TRBJ2-2
CDR3: CASSEGTGGSGELFF
DNA: TGTGCCAGCAGTGAAGGGACAGGGGGATCCGGGGAGCTGTTTTTT

size: NA
D: TRBD1
V: TRBV5-4
J: TRBJ1-2
CDR3: CASSTRTGRYGYTF
DNA: TGTGCCAGCAGCACCCGGACAGGGAGATATGGCTACACCTTC

size: NA
D: NA
V: TRBV3-1/TRBV3-2
J: TRBJ1-6
CDR3: CASSQDFSARSPLHF
DNA: TGTGCCAGCAGCCAAGATTTCTCGGCGAGGTCACCCCTCCACTTT